Below, 20 T cell receptor beta chains from the same sample are listed, as sequenced in a study of blood T cell repertoires in COVID-19. Method: immunoSEQ multiplex PCR; TCRdb's copy keeps in-frame clones and lacks some. The table lists 180,000 or so clones, roughly 81% of them singletons. Sequenced: peripheral blood. Every receptor here comes from a man in his forties who had recovered from COVID-19.

This chain uses TRBV5-4 with TRBJ2-6; 7 nucleotides line up with TRBD2. The ends lost 0 bases at V and 2 bases at J; junction bases unmatched: 2. Germline CDR1 reads SGHNT; CDR2 reads YYREEE (reference sequence). CDR3 size: 16 residues. In DNA form, the CDR3 reads TGTGCCAGCAGCTTGGCCGGGGGGACTGGGGCCAACGTCCTGACTTTC. This encodes CASSLAGGTGANVLTF.

V and J are TRBV19 and TRBJ2-1, with D maybe TRBD2 (6 bases). In germline, CDR1 is LNHDA, CDR2 SQIVND (reference sequence). Trimming took off 4 bases at V and 8 bases at J, with 12 bases between the two ends. The CDR3 consists of 13 residues. CDR3 loop: CASSKMGGDEQFF. CDR3 DNA sequence: TGTGCCAGTAGTAAAATGGGGGGAGATGAGCAGTTCTTC.

The rearrangement uses TRBV5-6 and TRBJ2-2, with TRBD2 identical over 8 bases. This CDR3 region has 16 residues. Trimming took 1 base from V and 3 from J; bases not matched to a gene: 5. Per the germline V gene, CDR1 is SGHDT and CDR2 is YYEEEE. The CDR3: CASSLMAGGYTGELFF. The DNA of the CDR3 is TGTGCCAGCAGCTTGATGGCGGGGGGCTACACCGGGGAGCTGTTTTTT.

In its sample, this clone was seen a few times. The chain links TRBV10-1 to TRBJ1-1; D not resolved. The V gene's germline CDR1 is WNHNN and CDR2 SYGVQD (reference sequence). The CDR3 length is 14 residues. Trimming left V 0 bases short and J 4 bases short, with 9 bases between. The chain's CDR3 is CASSESQEGTEAFF. The CDR3 bases are TGCGCCAGCAGTGAGTCCCAGGAGGGCACTGAAGCTTTCTTT.

This clone was found a few times. The chain has TRBV3-1 (or the pseudogene TRBV3-2) and TRBJ2-7; D might be TRBD1 (5 bases). The ends were cut back, 0 bases at V and 4 bases at J, with 10 bases in the middle. From germline, CDR1 is LGHDT and CDR2 YNNKEL (reference sequence). The CDR3 totals 14 residues. CDR3 bases: TGTGCCAGCAGCCAAGATCGCAGGACATACGAGCAGTACTTC. It yields the protein CASSQDRRTYEQYF.

The chain joins TRBV6-1 to TRBJ1-5; TRBD1 is a possible D gene (5 bases). The CDR3 sequence is 15 residues long. Germline V gene lookup returns CDR1 MNHNS and CDR2 SASEGT. Between the trimmed V and J ends, which lost 2 bases and 3 bases, there was a span of 11 bases. The CDR3 coding sequence is TGTGCCAGCAGTGAAACGCAGGGTGACAATCAGCCCCAGCATTTT. Translating gives CASSETQGDNQPQHF.

This clone came up a few times. CDR3 nucleotides: TGTGCCAGCAGCGTAGGGCCTAGCGCGACCGGGGAGCTGTTTTTT. Encoded protein: CASSVGPSATGELFF. The chain couples TRBV9 to TRBJ2-2, with D possibly matching TRBD2 (6 bases). V gave up 0 bases and J gave up 5 bases, with 11 bases separating them. The CDR3 contains 15 residues. Germline V lookup: CDR1 SGDLS, CDR2 YYNGEE.

This clone was recorded only once. V gene TRBV9 combines with J gene TRBJ2-2; 8 bases are a match to TRBD2. The junction had 6 bases not matched to a gene; V was cut back by 4 bases and J by 4 bases. This CDR3 has 15 amino acids. Germline V gene data show CDR1 as SGDLS and CDR2 as YYNGEE. The CDR3: CASSPGGAVTGELFF. As DNA, the CDR3 is TGTGCCAGCAGCCCCGGGGGGGCGGTCACCGGGGAGCTGTTTTTT.

V usage is TRBV7-8 and J usage is TRBJ1-5; perhaps TRBD1 as D (6 bases). Per the germline V gene, CDR1 is SGHVS and CDR2 is FQNEAQ. The CDR3 sequence is 17 residues long. V was cut by 3 bases and J by 0 bases, with 15 bases left in between. As DNA, the CDR3 is TGTGCCAGCAGCTTGACGACAGGACTCCATAGCAATCAGCCCCAGCATTTT. It translates to CASSLTTGLHSNQPQHF.

V and J are TRBV7-9 and TRBJ2-3; no reliable D call. This CDR3 contains 14 residues. Germline CDR1 is SEHNR and CDR2 is FQNEAQ (reference sequence). V gave up 1 base and J gave up 6 bases, with 11 bases separating them. The CDR3 region has the DNA TGTGCCAGCAGCTTAGAACGAACTGCCGATACGCAGTATTTT. It encodes CASSLERTADTQYF.

V is TRBV11-2 and J is TRBJ2-7; weak D call: TRBD2 (6 bases). Germline V gene sequence: CDR1 SGHAT, CDR2 FQNNGV. V was clipped by 5 bases and J by 6 bases, with 17 bases between them. The length of the CDR3 is 14 residues. The CDR3 nucleotides are TGTGCCAGCAGCACCACTAGCCCGATCGTCGAGCAGTACTTC. This sequence encodes CASSTTSPIVEQYF.

The chain links TRBV11-3 to TRBJ2-7, with D maybe TRBD2 (5 bases). V was clipped by 2 bases and J by 3 bases, with 11 bases between them. Germline assignment: CDR1 SGHNT and CDR2 YENEEA. The CDR3 has 14 residues. As DNA, the CDR3 is TGTGCCAGCAGCTTAACCTCGGGGAGCTACGAGCAGTACTTC. This codes for CASSLTSGSYEQYF.

The rearrangement uses TRBV6-6 and TRBJ2-5, with D unresolved. The CDR3 totals 13 residues. Germline CDR1 reads MNHNY; CDR2 reads SVGAGI (reference sequence). V was shortened by 2 bases and J by 7 bases, with 11 bases between the two germline ends. CDR3 DNA sequence: TGTGCCAGCAGTTACGAGAGCTTCGGGACCCAGTACTTC. The encoded protein is CASSYESFGTQYF.

This chain links TRBV7-3 with TRBJ2-7; tentatively, D is TRBD2 (6 bases). The CDR3 loop spans 13 amino acids. V dropped 2 bases and J dropped 6 bases, with 11 bases sitting between them. CDR1 is SGHTA, CDR2 FQGTGA, per germline. In DNA, the CDR3 is TGTGCCAGCAGCTTAGGCGGGATTGGCGAGCAGTACTTC. It is translated as CASSLGGIGEQYF.

The V call is TRBV9, the J call TRBJ1-1, with 10 nucleotides matching TRBD1. The germline V gene has CDR1 SGDLS and CDR2 YYNGEE. Unmatched junction bases numbered 11, after V lost 3 bases and J lost 3 bases. The CDR3 length is 17 residues. The DNA for the CDR3 is TGTGCCAGCAGCGCCACCGGGACAGGGGACGAGGACACTGAAGCTTTCTTT. Its protein product is CASSATGTGDEDTEAFF.

The V and J genes are TRBV3-1 (or the pseudogene TRBV3-2) and TRBJ2-3; 8 positions match TRBD2. CDR3 length: 15 residues. V lost 4 bases to trimming and J lost 3 bases; unmatched junction nucleotides: 6. The germline gives CDR1 LGHDT, CDR2 YNNKEL (reference sequence). The CDR3 spells CASSPAGEGTDTQYF. In DNA form, the CDR3 reads TGTGCCAGCAGCCCAGCGGGAGAAGGGACAGATACGCAGTATTTT.

This clone turned up a few times. The chain couples TRBV28 to TRBJ2-7, with TRBD1 identical over 7 bases. The J segment lost 5 bases and the V segment lost 5 bases, leaving 6 bases of the junction unmatched. This CDR3 comprises 13 residues. CDR1 is MDHEN and CDR2 is SYDVKM in the germline V gene. CDR3 residues: CASSQTGYHEQYF. The DNA for the CDR3 is TGTGCCAGCAGTCAGACAGGGTACCACGAGCAGTACTTC. Full variable domain (outside the CDR3, taken from reference TRBV28 and TRBJ2-7): DVKVTQSSRYLVKRTGEKVFLECVQDMDHENMFWYRQDPGLGLRLIYFSYDVKMKEKGDIPEGYSVSREKKERFSLILESASTNQTSMYLCASSQTGYHEQYFGPGTRLTVT.

This clone was seen only once. The gene calls are TRBV11-3 and TRBJ2-1; the D gene is possibly TRBD1 (5 bases). The CDR3 is 14 residues long. Looked up from germline, CDR1 is SGHNT and CDR2 is YENEEA. Between the trimmed V and J ends, which lost 10 bases and 0 bases, there was a span of 13 bases. This CDR3 reads CATRQFSSYNEQFF. CDR3 sequence (DNA): TGTGCCACCCGACAGTTTAGCTCCTACAATGAGCAGTTCTTC.

The V gene is TRBV27, the J gene TRBJ2-3; 10 bases are shared with TRBD1. CDR1 MNHEY and CDR2 SMNVEV come from the germline V gene (reference sequence). CDR3 length equals 16 residues. Trimming cost V 2 bases and J 2 bases; bases outside gene matches: 4. CDR3 nucleotides: TGTGCCAGCAGTTTAATGACAGGGGGCGACACAGATACGCAGTATTTT. Translating gives CASSLMTGGDTDTQYF.

The chain uses TRBV6-5 and TRBJ1-1; 9 positions match TRBD1. V dropped 8 bases and J dropped 3; count of bases not matched to a gene: 10. The CDR3 sequence is 15 residues long. CDR1 and CDR2 (germline): MNHEY, SVGAGI. The CDR3 nucleotides are TGTGCCAGCTTCCGCTATGACAGGGGGTACACTGAAGCTTTCTTT. Translation gives CASFRYDRGYTEAFF.